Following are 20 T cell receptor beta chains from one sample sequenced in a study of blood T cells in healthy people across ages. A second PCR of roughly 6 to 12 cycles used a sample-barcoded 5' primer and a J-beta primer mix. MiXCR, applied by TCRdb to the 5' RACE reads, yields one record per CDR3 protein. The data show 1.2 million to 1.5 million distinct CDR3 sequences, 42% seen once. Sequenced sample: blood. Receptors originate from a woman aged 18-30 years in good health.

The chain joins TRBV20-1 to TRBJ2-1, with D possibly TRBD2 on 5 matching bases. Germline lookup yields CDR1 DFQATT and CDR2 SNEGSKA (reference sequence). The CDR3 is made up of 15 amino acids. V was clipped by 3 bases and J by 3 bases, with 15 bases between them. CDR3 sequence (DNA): TGCAGTGCTAGGCCCGGGGAAGGTTTCTACAATGAGCAGTTCTTC. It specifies CSARPGEGFYNEQFF.

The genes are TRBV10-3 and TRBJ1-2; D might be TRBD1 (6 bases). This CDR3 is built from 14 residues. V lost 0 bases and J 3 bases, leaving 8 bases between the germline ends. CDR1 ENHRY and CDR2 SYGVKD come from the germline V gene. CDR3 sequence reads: CAISESWGHYGYTF. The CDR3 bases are TGTGCCATCAGTGAGTCATGGGGGCACTATGGCTACACCTTC.

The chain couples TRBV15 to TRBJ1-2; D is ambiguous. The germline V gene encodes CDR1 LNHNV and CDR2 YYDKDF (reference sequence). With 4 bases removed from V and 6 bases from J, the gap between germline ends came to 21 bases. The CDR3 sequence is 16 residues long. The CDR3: CATSTPSGGNRNGYTF. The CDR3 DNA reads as TGTGCCACCAGCACCCCCAGCGGAGGGAATCGGAATGGCTACACCTTC.

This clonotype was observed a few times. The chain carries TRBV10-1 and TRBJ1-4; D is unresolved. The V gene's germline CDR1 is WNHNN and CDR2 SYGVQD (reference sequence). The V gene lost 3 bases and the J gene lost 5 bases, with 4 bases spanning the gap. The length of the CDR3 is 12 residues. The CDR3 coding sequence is TGCGCCAGCAGTGACGGCAATGAAAAACTGTTTTTT. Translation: CASSDGNEKLFF.

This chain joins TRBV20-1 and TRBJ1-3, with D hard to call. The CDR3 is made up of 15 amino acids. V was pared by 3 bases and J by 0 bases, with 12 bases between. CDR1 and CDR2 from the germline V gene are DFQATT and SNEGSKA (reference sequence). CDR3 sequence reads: CSASGPADSGNTIYF. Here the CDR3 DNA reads TGCAGTGCTAGCGGTCCCGCGGACTCTGGAAACACCATATATTTT.

The CDR3: CSASPGGGYNEQFF. CDR3 coding DNA: TGCAGTGCTAGCCCGGGGGGGGGTTACAATGAGCAGTTCTTC. The rearrangement uses TRBV20-1 and TRBJ2-1, with TRBD2 matching over 8 bases. V dropped 3 bases and J dropped 4; count of bases not matched to a gene: 5. The CDR3 length is 14 residues. The germline CDR1 and CDR2 sequences are DFQATT and SNEGSKA (reference sequence).

CDR3 protein: CASSYPPGGSLNYGYTF. The CDR3 region has the DNA TGTGCCAGCAGTTACCCCCCGGGTGGGAGCCTTAACTATGGCTACACCTTC. The J gene is TRBJ1-2, the V gene TRBV6-6, with unresolved D. The V gene's germline CDR1 is MNHNY and CDR2 SVGAGI (reference sequence). The CDR3 spans 17 residues. Trimming stripped 2 bases from V and 1 base from J, with 17 bases between.

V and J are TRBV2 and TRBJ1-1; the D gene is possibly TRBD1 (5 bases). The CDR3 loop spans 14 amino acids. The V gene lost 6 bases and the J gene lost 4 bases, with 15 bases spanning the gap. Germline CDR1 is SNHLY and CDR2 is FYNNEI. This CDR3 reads CASRRIGGGTEAFF. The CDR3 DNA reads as TGTGCCAGCAGGCGGATTGGGGGGGGCACTGAAGCTTTCTTT. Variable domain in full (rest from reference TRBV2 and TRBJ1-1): EPEVTQTPSHQVTQMGQEVILRCVPISNHLYFYWYRQILGQKVEFLVSFYNNEISEKSEIFDDQFSVERPDGSNFTLKIRSTKLEDSAMYFCASRRIGGGTEAFFGQGTRLTVV.

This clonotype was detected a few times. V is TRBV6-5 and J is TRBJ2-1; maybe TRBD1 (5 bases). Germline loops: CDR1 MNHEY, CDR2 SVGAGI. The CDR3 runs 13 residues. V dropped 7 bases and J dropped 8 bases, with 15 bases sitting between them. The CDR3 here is CASTPQGLDEQFF. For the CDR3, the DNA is TGTGCCAGCACCCCCCAGGGTTTGGATGAGCAGTTCTTC.

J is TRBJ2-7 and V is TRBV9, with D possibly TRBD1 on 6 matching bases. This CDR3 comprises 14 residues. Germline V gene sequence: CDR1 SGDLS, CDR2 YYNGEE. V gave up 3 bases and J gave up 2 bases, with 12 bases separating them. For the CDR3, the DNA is TGTGCCAGCAGCGAGCAGGGGACGACCTACGAGCAGTACTTC. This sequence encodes CASSEQGTTYEQYF.

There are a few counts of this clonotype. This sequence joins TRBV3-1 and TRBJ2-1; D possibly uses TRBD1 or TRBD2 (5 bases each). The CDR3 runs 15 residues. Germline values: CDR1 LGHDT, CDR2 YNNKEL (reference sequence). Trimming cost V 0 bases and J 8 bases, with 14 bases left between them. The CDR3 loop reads CASSQDPRAGDEQFF. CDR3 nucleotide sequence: TGTGCCAGCAGCCAAGACCCCAGGGCGGGCGATGAGCAGTTCTTC.

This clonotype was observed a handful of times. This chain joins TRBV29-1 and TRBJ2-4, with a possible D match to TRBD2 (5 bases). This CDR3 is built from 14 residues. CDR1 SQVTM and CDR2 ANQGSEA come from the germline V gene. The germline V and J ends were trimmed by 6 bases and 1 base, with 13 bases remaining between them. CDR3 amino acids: CSVDRSGAKNIQYF. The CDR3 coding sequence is TGCAGCGTCGATCGGTCGGGGGCCAAAAACATTCAGTACTTC. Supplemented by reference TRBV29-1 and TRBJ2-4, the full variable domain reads SAVISQKPSRDICQRGTSLTIQCQVDSQVTMMFWYRQQPGQSLTLIATANQGSEATYESGFVIDKFPISRPNLTFSTLTVSNMSPEDSSIYLCSVDRSGAKNIQYFGAGTRLSVL.

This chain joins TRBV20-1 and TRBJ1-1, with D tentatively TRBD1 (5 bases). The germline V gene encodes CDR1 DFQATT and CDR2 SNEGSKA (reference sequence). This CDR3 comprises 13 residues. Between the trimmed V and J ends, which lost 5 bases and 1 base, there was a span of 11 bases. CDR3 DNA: TGCAGTGCTGCTCGGGGGAGGAACACTGAAGCTTTCTTT. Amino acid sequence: CSAARGRNTEAFF.

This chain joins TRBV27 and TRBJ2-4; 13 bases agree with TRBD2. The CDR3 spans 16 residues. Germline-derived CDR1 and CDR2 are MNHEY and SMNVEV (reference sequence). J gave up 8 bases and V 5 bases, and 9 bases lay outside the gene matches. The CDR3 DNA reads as TGTGCCAGCAGTGAACTAGCGGGGGGGCCTTTAGACATTCAGTACTTC. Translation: CASSELAGGPLDIQYF.

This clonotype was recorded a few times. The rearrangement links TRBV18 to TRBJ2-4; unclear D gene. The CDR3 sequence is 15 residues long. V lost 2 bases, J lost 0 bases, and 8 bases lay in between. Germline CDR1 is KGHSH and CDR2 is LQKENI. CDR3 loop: CASSPGYEAKNIQYF. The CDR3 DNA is TGTGCCAGCTCACCAGGCTACGAAGCCAAAAACATTCAGTACTTC.

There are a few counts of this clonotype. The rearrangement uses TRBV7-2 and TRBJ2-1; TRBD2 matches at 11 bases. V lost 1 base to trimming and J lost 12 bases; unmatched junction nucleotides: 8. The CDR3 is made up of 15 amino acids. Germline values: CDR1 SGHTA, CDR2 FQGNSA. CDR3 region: CASSLEALAGGGQFF. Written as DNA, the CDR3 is TGTGCCAGCAGCTTAGAAGCGCTAGCGGGAGGAGGGCAGTTCTTC.

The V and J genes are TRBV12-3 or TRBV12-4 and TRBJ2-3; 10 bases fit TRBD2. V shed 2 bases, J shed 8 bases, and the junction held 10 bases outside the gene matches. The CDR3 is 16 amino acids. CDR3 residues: CASSLRLAGEVGTQYF. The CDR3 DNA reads TGTGCCAGCAGTTTAAGGCTAGCGGGGGAGGTGGGTACGCAGTATTTT.

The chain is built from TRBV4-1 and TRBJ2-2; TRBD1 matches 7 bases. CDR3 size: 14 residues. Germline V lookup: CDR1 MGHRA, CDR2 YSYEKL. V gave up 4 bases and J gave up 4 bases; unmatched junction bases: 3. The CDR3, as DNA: TGCGCCAGCAGCCCCGACAGGGTCACCGGGGAGCTGTTTTTT. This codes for CASSPDRVTGELFF.

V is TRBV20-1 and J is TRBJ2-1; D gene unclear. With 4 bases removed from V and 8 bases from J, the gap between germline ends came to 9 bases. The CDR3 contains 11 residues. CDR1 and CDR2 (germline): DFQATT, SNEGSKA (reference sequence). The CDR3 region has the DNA TGCAGTGCTAAGCTCCGTGATGAGCAGTTCTTC. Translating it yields CSAKLRDEQFF.

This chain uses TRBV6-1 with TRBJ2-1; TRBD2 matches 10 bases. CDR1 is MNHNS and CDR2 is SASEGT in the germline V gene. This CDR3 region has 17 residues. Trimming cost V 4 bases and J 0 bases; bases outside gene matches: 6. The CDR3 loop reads CASSVERGGSSYNEQFF. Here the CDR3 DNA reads TGTGCCAGCAGTGTGGAGCGGGGGGGGAGCTCCTACAATGAGCAGTTCTTC.